Below, 26 T cell receptor beta chains from the same sample are listed, as sequenced in a study of Ad26.COV2.S vaccination and SARS-CoV-2 variants. Only in-frame clones appear in the TCRdb table, and some are missing; sequencing was by immunoSEQ multiplex PCR. This sample yields just over 350,000 clones, of which about 90% are seen a single time; under 4% belongs to the top ten. The source was peripheral blood, collected after recovery from COVID-19. These receptors were collected from a human donor who had recovered from COVID-19.

The V gene is TRBV5-4, the J gene TRBJ2-2; 9 nucleotides align to TRBD1. Germline values: CDR1 SGHNT, CDR2 YYREEE (reference sequence). Trimming removed 0 bases from V and 5 bases from J; junction bases left unmatched: 8. The CDR3 has 17 amino acids. The CDR3 coding sequence is TGTGCCAGCAGCTTGGGGGCGTACAGGGGGCAAACCGGGGAGCTGTTTTTT. It yields the protein CASSLGAYRGQTGELFF.

The rearrangement joins TRBV4-1 to TRBJ2-1; D remains ambiguous. The V gene's germline CDR1 is MGHRA and CDR2 YSYEKL. The V gene lost 6 bases and the J gene lost 8 bases, with 14 bases spanning the gap. CDR3 length equals 13 residues. CDR3: CASSRVSSHEQFF. The CDR3 bases are TGCGCCAGCAGTAGGGTCAGTAGCCATGAGCAGTTCTTC.

This clone was observed once. The J gene is TRBJ2-1, the V gene TRBV28; 8 nucleotides match TRBD2. J gave up 4 bases and V 4 bases, and 6 bases lay outside the gene matches. Per the germline V gene, CDR1 is MDHEN and CDR2 is SYDVKM. This CDR3 spans 15 amino acids. The CDR3 nucleotides are TGTGCCAGCAGTTCCAGGACTAGCCAGTACAATGAGCAGTTCTTC. Residues: CASSSRTSQYNEQFF. Combining the CDR3 with reference TRBV28 and TRBJ2-1 gives the whole variable domain DVKVTQSSRYLVKRTGEKVFLECVQDMDHENMFWYRQDPGLGLRLIYFSYDVKMKEKGDIPEGYSVSREKKERFSLILESASTNQTSMYLCASSSRTSQYNEQFFGPGTRLTVL.

The chain has TRBV19 and TRBJ1-2, with 9 bases fitting TRBD1. Per germline, CDR1 LNHDA and CDR2 SQIVND (reference sequence). V shed 3 bases and J 0 bases; nucleotides not matched to a gene: 8. This CDR3 is 17 amino acids long. This CDR3 reads CASSIRDRVQANYGYTF. The CDR3 coding sequence is TGTGCCAGTAGTATTAGGGACAGGGTTCAAGCTAACTATGGCTACACCTTC. The whole variable domain, remainder taken from reference TRBV19 and TRBJ1-2, is DGGITQSPKYLFRKEGQNVTLSCEQNLNHDAMYWYRQDPGQGLRLIYYSQIVNDFQKGDIAEGYSVSREKKESFPLTVTSAQKNPTAFYLCASSIRDRVQANYGYTFGSGTRLTVV.

This clone has just one count. Distinct nucleotide sequences in the sample also encode this CDR3. The chain carries TRBV10-1 and TRBJ1-1; D might be TRBD1 (5 bases). Germline assignment: CDR1 WNHNN and CDR2 SYGVQD (reference sequence). The CDR3 runs 12 residues. With 6 bases removed from V and 4 bases from J, the gap between germline ends came to 9 bases. CDR3 sequence reads: CASSDGGTEAFF. CDR3 coding DNA: TGCGCCAGCAGCGACGGGGGCACTGAAGCTTTCTTT.

The rearrangement uses TRBV11-2 and TRBJ1-2; D not resolved. The V end lost 4 bases, the J end lost 8 bases, and 20 bases lay between the germline ends. The germline V gene has CDR1 SGHAT and CDR2 FQNNGV. The CDR3 spans 15 residues. The CDR3 region is CASSSTDPRLGGYTF. The CDR3 DNA reads TGTGCCAGCAGCTCAACCGACCCAAGGCTAGGAGGCTACACCTTC.

The V call is TRBV9, the J call TRBJ1-2, with D tentatively TRBD1 (6 bases). The CDR3 is 13 residues long. Germline V gene sequence: CDR1 SGDLS, CDR2 YYNGEE. The V end was cut by 4 bases, the J end by 7 bases, with 14 bases between. CDR3 nucleotide sequence: TGTGCCAGCAGCCCACAGGGTACCGGTGGCTACACCTTC. Its translation: CASSPQGTGGYTF.

This clone has more than one count but fewer than ten. The V call is TRBV7-2, the J call TRBJ1-2, with 10 nucleotides matching TRBD1. There are 17 residues in the CDR3. Per germline, CDR1 SGHTA and CDR2 FQGNSA. The J segment lost 1 base and the V segment lost 4 bases, leaving 9 bases of the junction unmatched. CDR3 DNA: TGTGCCAGCAGCTCCTCTTGGGACAGGGGTCTTAACTATGGCTACACCTTC. Its protein is CASSSSWDRGLNYGYTF.

This chain links TRBV6-5 with TRBJ1-1, with 7 positions matching TRBD1. V lost 7 bases and J lost 3; bases outside the gene matches: 5. Germline V lookup: CDR1 MNHEY, CDR2 SVGAGI. This CDR3 is 13 amino acids long. The CDR3 coding sequence is TGTGCCAGCAAAAGGGGGCGTGACACTGAAGCTTTCTTT. The encoded protein is CASKRGRDTEAFF.

The chain recombines TRBV11-3 with TRBJ2-6, with D perhaps TRBD1 (5 bases). The CDR3 length is 16 residues. Trimming removed 0 bases at V and 4 bases at J, with 10 bases between. Germline V lookup: CDR1 SGHNT, CDR2 YENEEA. The CDR3 loop is CASSLDLGPGANVLTF. In DNA form, the CDR3 reads TGTGCCAGCAGCTTAGATCTGGGGCCGGGGGCCAACGTCCTGACTTTC.

J is TRBJ1-5 and V is TRBV6-5; D is unresolved. The CDR3 extends over 14 amino acids. V gave up 2 bases and J gave up 4 bases, with 9 bases separating them. The germline CDR1 and CDR2 sequences are MNHEY and SVGAGI. The CDR3 region has the DNA TGTGCCAGCAGTTACAAGGGCCCTAATCAGCCCCAGCATTTT. Translated, it gives CASSYKGPNQPQHF.

This chain joins TRBV29-1 and TRBJ2-7; D not resolved. Germline V gives CDR1 SQVTM, CDR2 ANQGSEA. Trimming shortened V by 4 bases and J by 1 base, and 11 bases separated the two germline ends. The CDR3 sequence is 13 residues long. CDR3: CSVGSIGSYEQYF. The CDR3 DNA reads as TGCAGCGTTGGCTCCATCGGGTCCTACGAGCAGTACTTC.

The gene calls are TRBV29-1 and TRBJ2-7; D possibly corresponds to TRBD2 (5 bases). The CDR3 runs 14 residues. V was pared by 4 bases and J by 3 bases, with 16 bases between. Per the germline V gene, CDR1 is SQVTM and CDR2 is ANQGSEA. CDR3 sequence: CSVVESPGGYEQYF. CDR3 sequence (DNA): TGCAGCGTTGTAGAGTCTCCAGGAGGCTACGAGCAGTACTTC.

The chain is built from TRBV6-6 and TRBJ1-1, with D possibly being TRBD1 (6 bases). The V gene's germline CDR1 is MNHNY and CDR2 SVGAGI (reference sequence). V was cut by 6 bases and J by 0 bases, with 14 bases left in between. The CDR3 runs 15 residues. The CDR3 loop reads CASRPGDHMNTEAFF. DNA for the CDR3: TGTGCCAGCAGGCCAGGGGACCACATGAACACTGAAGCTTTCTTT.

The V call is TRBV11-3, the J call TRBJ1-1; weak D call: TRBD1 (5 bases). V was pared by 4 bases and J by 5 bases, with 11 bases between. The CDR3 runs to 13 residues. From germline, CDR1 is SGHNT and CDR2 YENEEA. CDR3 region: CASSSPGGTEAFF. In DNA, the CDR3 is TGTGCCAGCAGCTCCCCGGGGGGGACTGAAGCTTTCTTT.

The chain has TRBV9 and TRBJ1-4; D is ambiguous. This CDR3 contains 15 residues. The V end was cut by 0 bases, the J end by 7 bases, with 13 bases between. Germline V gives CDR1 SGDLS, CDR2 YYNGEE. Here the CDR3 DNA reads TGTGCCAGCAGCGTAGCTACGGGAGAGGGTGAAAAACTGTTTTTT. This sequence encodes CASSVATGEGEKLFF.

The chain employs TRBV7-2 and TRBJ2-7, with D unresolved. V lost 0 bases to trimming and J lost 3 bases, with 6 bases between them. Germline assignment: CDR1 SGHTA and CDR2 FQGNSA. This CDR3 comprises 13 residues. The CDR3 DNA reads as TGTGCCAGCAGCTTAGCACGGTACTACGAGCAGTACTTC. This gives the protein CASSLARYYEQYF.

This clone was observed once. The chain uses TRBV6-2 or TRBV6-3 and TRBJ2-1; the match to TRBD1 covers 12 bases. Trimming took 5 bases from V and 7 from J; bases not matched to a gene: 6. This CDR3 comprises 15 residues. CDR1 and CDR2 (germline): MNHEY, SVGEGT. The CDR3 coding sequence is TGTGCCAGCAGTAGGGGGACAGGGGGCAAAAATGAGCAGTTCTTC. It yields the protein CASSRGTGGKNEQFF.

Points on this clone: This sample also contains other DNA sequences that code for the same CDR3. The chain employs TRBV7-9 and TRBJ2-7; the D call may be TRBD1 or TRBD2 (5 bases each). The CDR3 covers 14 residues. Germline CDR1 reads SEHNR; CDR2 reads FQNEAQ (reference sequence). V lost 5 bases and J lost 0, with 11 bases in between. CDR3 in amino acids: CASSLGDGSYEQYF. The CDR3, as DNA: TGTGCCAGCAGCCTTGGGGACGGCTCCTACGAGCAGTACTTC.

The chain links TRBV7-9 to TRBJ1-3; TRBD1 aligns across 7 bases. CDR3 length equals 15 residues. Per germline, CDR1 SEHNR and CDR2 FQNEAQ (reference sequence). V lost 5 bases to trimming and J lost 7 bases; unmatched junction nucleotides: 11. For the CDR3, the DNA is TGTGCCAGCAGCGCCCCGACAGGGAGGAGGAACACCATATATTTT. It codes for CASSAPTGRRNTIYF.

This chain links TRBV3-1 (or the pseudogene TRBV3-2) with TRBJ1-1; maybe TRBD1 (6 bases). This CDR3 contains 13 residues. From germline, CDR1 is LGHDT and CDR2 YNNKEL (reference sequence). The V end lost 1 base, the J end lost 8 bases, and 11 bases lay between the germline ends. The CDR3 spells CASSQGTGKEAFF. The CDR3 DNA follows: TGTGCCAGCAGCCAAGGAACAGGGAAGGAAGCTTTCTTT.

The genes are TRBV27 and TRBJ1-6, with no clear D. Trimming took off 5 bases at V and 10 bases at J, with 12 bases between the two ends. This CDR3 has 13 amino acids. Germline V gene sequence: CDR1 MNHEY, CDR2 SMNVEV (reference sequence). In DNA, the CDR3 is TGTGCCAGCAGTCAGCGGTCCGGATCACCCCTCCACTTT. Translated, it gives CASSQRSGSPLHF.

CDR3 amino acids: CASSFQGPTEAFF. As DNA, the CDR3 is TGTGCCAGCAGTTTCCAGGGGCCCACTGAAGCTTTCTTT. This chain connects TRBV27 to TRBJ1-1; D might be TRBD1 (6 bases). The CDR3 is made up of 13 amino acids. Germline CDR1 is MNHEY and CDR2 is SMNVEV (reference sequence). V lost 3 bases and J 4 bases, leaving 9 bases between the germline ends.

The genes are TRBV12-5 and TRBJ1-2, with 9 bases fitting TRBD1. The CDR3 spans 15 residues. Germline CDR1 and CDR2: LGHNT and FRNRAP. Trimming removed 5 bases from V and 4 bases from J; junction bases left unmatched: 8. CDR3 protein: CASGLGQGIAYGYTF. DNA of the CDR3: TGTGCTAGTGGTCTGGGACAGGGTATCGCCTATGGCTACACCTTC.

This rearrangement joins TRBV7-2 to TRBJ2-3; 13 nucleotides match TRBD2. V shed 6 bases, J shed 1 base, and the junction held 4 bases outside the gene matches. This CDR3 comprises 16 residues. CDR1 and CDR2 from the germline V gene are SGHTA and FQGNSA. This CDR3 reads CASRYGTSGGTDTQYF. The CDR3 DNA is TGTGCCAGCAGGTACGGGACTAGCGGGGGCACAGATACGCAGTATTTT.

The chain joins TRBV5-4 to TRBJ2-2; D unresolved. The CDR3 length is 11 residues. V was pared by 9 bases and J by 7 bases, with 10 bases between. Germline V gene sequence: CDR1 SGHNT, CDR2 YYREEE (reference sequence). The CDR3, as DNA: TGTGCCACCCTCTCCTACGGGGAGCTGTTTTTT. It specifies CATLSYGELFF.